This T cell receptor (beta chain) came from a study of vaccination effects on CD4 cells after COVID-19. Prior to sequencing, the ViraFEST assay stimulated PBMC with viral peptide pools, which expanded the antigen-specific CD4+ T cells. Following culture for approximately ten days, CD4+ T cells were isolated. Remarks on this clone: Antigen: not known.

This table comes from immunoSEQ multiplex PCR, and its TCRdb copy is limited to in-frame clones, with some not included. The sample holds about 79,000 clones; about 70% are singletons and the top ten take 1.5% to 2%. CDR3 length: 17 amino acids. The germline V gene encodes CDR1 LNHDA and CDR2 SQIVND (reference sequence). The ends were cut back, 5 bases at V and 7 bases at J, with 23 bases in the middle. The TCR was taken from a human donor who received a COVID-19 vaccine. J is TRBJ2-2 and V is TRBV19; TRBD1 might be the D (6 bases). This sample comprised CD4+ T cells from PBMCs cultured with HCoV-229E spike peptides, obtained before COVID-19 vaccination. The CDR3 region is CASSSTRARGVGGELFF. Here the CDR3 DNA reads TGTGCCAGTAGTTCCACCCGGGCCAGGGGCGTCGGCGGGGAGCTGTTTTTT.